The clone carrying this T cell receptor beta chain occurred once. The CDR3 is 13 amino acids. Trimming stripped 5 bases from V and 6 bases from J, with 8 bases between. In germline, CDR1 is MNHEY, CDR2 SMNVEV (reference sequence). The data originate from a study of blood T cell repertoires in COVID-19. Study as a whole: Samples taken during acute and convalescent COVID-19 were collected in the United States, Italy and Spain. In each case, the material was cDNA or gDNA derived from T cells, B-cell-depleted T cells, or PBMCs.

Study processing details: Using reference gene primer amplification, nucleated cell counts were estimated. Generated by immunoSEQ multiplex PCR, the TCRdb table keeps only in-frame clones and is missing some. That table gives V, J and clone size, and the DNA gave D and trimming. The repertoire holds about 99,000 clones, with over 70% as singletons. V usage is TRBV27 and J usage is TRBJ1-6; D call uncertain. The sequence was collected from a human donor in a cohort sampled during active or convalescent COVID-19. Specimen: peripheral blood. The CDR3 DNA follows: TGTGCCAGCAGTCAGGTGGCTAATTCACCCCTCCACTTT. This codes for CASSQVANSPLHF.